One sample yielded the 8 T cell receptor beta chains listed below, sequenced in a study of cytomegalovirus exposure and HLA in healthy donors. PCR primers comprised 60 Vbeta and 13 Jbeta primers. Assay: immunoSEQ multiplex PCR; the TCRdb copy retains only in-frame clones and omits some. Listed are fewer than 200,000 clones; approximately 6.4% falls within the top ten. Sequenced material: PBMCs. The receptor source for this set is a man in his thirties or forties in good health and CMV-seronegative.

Notes on this clone: Within the sample, other DNA sequences also encode this same CDR3. The rearrangement joins TRBV20-1 to TRBJ2-7; TRBD1 might be the D (5 bases). V was cut by 2 bases and J by 3 bases, with 5 bases left in between. CDR1 and CDR2 (germline): DFQATT, SNEGSKA (reference sequence). This CDR3 region has 11 residues. This chain's CDR3 is CSARQGYEQYF. Written as DNA, the CDR3 is TGCAGTGCTAGACAGGGCTACGAGCAGTACTTC.

The V gene is TRBV29-1, the J gene TRBJ2-5; 12 bases fit TRBD1. V lost 5 bases and J lost 9; bases outside the gene matches: 7. Germline CDR1 and CDR2: SQVTM and ANQGSEA. CDR3 length: 13 residues. The chain's CDR3 is CSVLGQGAEAQYF. The CDR3 DNA reads TGCAGCGTTTTGGGACAGGGGGCGGAGGCCCAGTACTTC.

Details on this clone: The limits of the CDR3 on the DNA are not certain, so only TCRdb's listed CDR3 is given. The chain employs TRBV19 and TRBJ1-1. In germline, CDR1 is LNHDA, CDR2 SQIVND (reference sequence). The CDR3 is 20 residues long, counting both termini. CDR3 in amino acids: CATLTAGFEAFFGQGTRLTF.

V usage is TRBV4-1 and J usage is TRBJ1-3; D is unresolved. V shed 7 bases and J shed 0 bases, with 16 bases lying between them. This CDR3 is built from 16 residues. CDR1 MGHRA and CDR2 YSYEKL come from the germline V gene. The CDR3 is CASTLTRTNSGNTIYF. The CDR3 nucleotides read TGCGCCAGCACCCTGACACGAACAAACTCTGGAAACACCATATATTTT.

This chain joins TRBV4-2 and TRBJ2-4, with D hard to call. CDR1 is LGHNA, CDR2 YNFKEQ, per germline. V lost 4 bases and J 8 bases, leaving 18 bases between the germline ends. The CDR3 contains 15 residues. The CDR3 nucleotides read TGTGCCAGCAGCCCAGCTCAGAAGAACCTAGACATTCAGTACTTC. Translating gives CASSPAQKNLDIQYF.

This chain connects TRBV11-3 to TRBJ2-7; TRBD2 might be the D (7 bases). Trimming took 5 bases from V and 3 from J, leaving 17 bases between them. The CDR3 consists of 15 residues. Germline V lookup: CDR1 SGHNT, CDR2 YENEEA. CDR3: CASSRVGGLNYEQYF. The CDR3 region has the DNA TGTGCCAGCAGCCGCGTCGGGGGGCTCAACTACGAGCAGTACTTC. Full variable domain (missing parts from reference TRBV11-3 and TRBJ2-7): EAGVVQSPRYKIIEKKQPVAFWCNPISGHNTLYWYLQNLGQGPELLIRYENEEAVDDSQLPKDRFSAERLKGVDSTLKIQPAELGDSAVYLCASSRVGGLNYEQYFGPGTRLTVT.

V gene TRBV18 combines with J gene TRBJ1-4; no definite D call. The CDR3 sequence is 14 residues long. With 3 bases removed from V and 8 bases from J, the gap between germline ends came to 13 bases. Germline CDR1 is KGHSH and CDR2 is LQKENI. The CDR3 reads CASSPSRGGEKLFF. CDR3 DNA: TGTGCCAGCTCACCTTCTCGTGGCGGGGAAAAACTGTTTTTT.

The chain recombines TRBV19 with TRBJ2-1; D remains ambiguous. Germline V gives CDR1 LNHDA, CDR2 SQIVND (reference sequence). V dropped 7 bases and J dropped 0 bases, with 7 bases sitting between them. The CDR3 spans 13 residues. The CDR3 nucleotides read TGTGCCAGTACTTTGAGCTCCTACAATGAGCAGTTCTTC. Protein product: CASTLSSYNEQFF.